This record covers a single T cell receptor (beta chain). The CDR3 sequence is 15 residues long. Germline CDR1 reads MNHNS; CDR2 reads SASEGT. With 6 bases clipped from V and 5 bases from J, the junction kept 5 bases outside the gene matches. The repertoire was sequenced with immunoSEQ multiplex PCR; TCRdb's copy has only in-frame clones and lacks some. The repertoire consists of tens of thousands of clones, with 85% to 95% occurring once and the leading ten covering around 2%. These data come from a study of T cell changes during pregnancy in multiple sclerosis. The sequence came from a female donor with multiple sclerosis, enrolled in a pregnancy study. This chain links TRBV6-1 with TRBJ2-1; 12 bases map to TRBD2. This specimen was peripheral blood, taken after pregnancy. CDR3 DNA sequence: TGTGCCAGCAGCGCCCGGACTAGCGGGAACAATGAGCAGTTCTTC. Protein sequence: CASSARTSGNNEQFF.